The rows below give T cell receptor beta chains drawn from one sample of a study of T-cell reconstitution after alpha-beta-depleted transplantation in children. TCRdb reprocessed the PCR reads via MiXCR and lists one record per CDR3 protein. The table includes about 72,000 distinct CDR3 sequences, about 6.7% detected once. Sequenced here: PBMCs from the stem cell graft donor, sampled from the stem cell graft. The receptor source for this set is a human donor who donated a stem cell graft to a child with acute lymphoblastic leukemia. CDR3s include the opening cysteine and the closing phenylalanine or tryptophan. Each record gives: clone size, J gene, V gene, D gene, CDR3 protein, CDR3 DNA. The D gene is left open where the match is weak. Only some rows state a clone size, as once, few, many or a class for expanded clones.

many	TRBJ1-1	TRBV21-1	-	CASSNRDSHYTEAFF	TGTGCCAGCAGCAACCGGGACAGTCATTACACTGAAGCTTTCTTT
many	TRBJ2-1	TRBV29-1	TRBD2	CSVVKQPGTSGSTEQFF	TGCAGCGTTGTGAAACAACCCGGGACTAGCGGGAGCACTGAGCAGTTCTTC
many	TRBJ1-1	TRBV4-3	-	CASSRAVNTEAFF	TGCGCCAGCAGTCGGGCGGTGAACACTGAAGCTTTCTTT
-	TRBJ2-1	TRBV20-1	-	CSVWTAPSYNEQFF	TGCAGTGTATGGACAGCCCCATCCTACAATGAGCAGTTCTTC
many	TRBJ1-1	TRBV7-3	-	CASSNGPEAFF	TGTGCCAGCAGCAATGGCCCTGAAGCTTTCTTT
many	TRBJ2-5	TRBV12-3/TRBV12-4	TRBD1	CASCWDRRRWQETQYF	TGTGCCAGCTGCTGGGACAGGAGAAGGTGGCAAGAGACCCAGTACTTC
many	TRBJ1-1	TRBV5-1	-	CASSGTGTDNTEAFF	TGCGCCAGCAGCGGGACCGGGACGGATAACACTGAAGCTTTCTTT
many	TRBJ2-1	TRBV6-5	TRBD2	CASSSTPSGGDEQFF	TGTGCCAGCAGTTCTACTCCCAGCGGGGGGGATGAGCAGTTCTTC
many	TRBJ1-3	TRBV5-1	-	CASSVGVLSGNTIYF	TGCGCCAGCAGCGTGGGGGTTCTCTCTGGAAACACCATATATTTT
-	TRBJ1-1	TRBV7-4	-	CASSLEGGGNTEAFF	TGTGCCAGCAGCTTAGAGGGGGGGGGGAACACTGAAGCTTTCTTT
many	TRBJ1-1	TRBV11-2	TRBD1	CASSFSPVGGSTEAFF	TGTGCCAGCAGCTTTTCCCCCGTAGGGGGCTCCACTGAAGCTTTCTTT
few	TRBJ1-1	TRBV27	-	CASSLSGVYTEAFF	TGTGCCAGCAGTTTATCAGGGGTATACACTGAAGCTTTCTTT
few	TRBJ2-5	TRBV7-2	TRBD2	CASRLLAIETQYF	TGTGCCAGCAGGTTACTAGCGATAGAGACCCAGTACTTC
few	TRBJ1-1	TRBV13	-	CASSLSQQAEAFF	TGTGCCAGCAGCTTATCCCAGCAGGCTGAAGCTTTCTTT
many	TRBJ2-3	TRBV4-2	-	CASSQEGGDSDTQYF	TGTGCCAGCAGTCAAGAAGGCGGGGATTCAGATACGCAGTATTTT
many	TRBJ2-1	TRBV13	-	CASSLAGHLYNEQFF	TGTGCCAGCAGCTTAGCGGGACACCTCTACAATGAGCAGTTCTTC
many	TRBJ1-1	TRBV3-1	-	CASSPNLLNTEAFF	TGTGCCAGCAGCCCCAATCTTTTGAACACTGAAGCTTTCTTT
many	TRBJ2-3	TRBV29-1	-	CSVRITSTDTQYF	TGCAGCGTTAGGATTACTAGCACAGATACGCAGTATTTT
medium-sized	TRBJ1-2	TRBV27	TRBD1	CASSPPGGNYGYTF	TGTGCCAGCAGTCCCCCAGGGGGCAACTATGGCTACACCTTC
many	TRBJ1-2	TRBV20-1	-	CSARDLGLGYTF	TGCAGTGCTAGAGATCTAGGTCTGGGCTACACCTTC
many	TRBJ2-3	TRBV24-1	-	CATRGQTDTQYF	TGTGCCACCAGAGGACAGACAGATACGCAGTATTTT
many	TRBJ2-3	TRBV12-3/TRBV12-4	TRBD2	CATAPRGGRTDTQYF	TGTGCCACCGCGCCTCGGGGGGGCCGAACAGATACGCAGTATTTT
many	TRBJ1-5	TRBV4-2	TRBD1	CASSLQGGLNQPQHF	TGTGCCAGCAGCCTCCAGGGGGGACTTAATCAGCCCCAGCATTTT